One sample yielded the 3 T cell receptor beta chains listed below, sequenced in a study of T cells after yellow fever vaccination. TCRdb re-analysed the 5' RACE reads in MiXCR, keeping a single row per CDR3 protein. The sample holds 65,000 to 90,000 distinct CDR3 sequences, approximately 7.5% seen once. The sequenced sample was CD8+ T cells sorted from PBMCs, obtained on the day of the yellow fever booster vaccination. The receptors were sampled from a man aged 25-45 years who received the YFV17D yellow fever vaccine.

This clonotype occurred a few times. Written as DNA, the CDR3 is TGTGCCAGCAGCTTCAGTCTAAAAGAGACCCAGTACTTC. Translation gives CASSFSLKETQYF. The chain links TRBV7-9 to TRBJ2-5; D gene unclear. Germline V gene lookup returns CDR1 SEHNR and CDR2 FQNEAQ (reference sequence). The CDR3 covers 13 residues. Trimming left V 3 bases short and J 3 bases short, with 8 bases between.

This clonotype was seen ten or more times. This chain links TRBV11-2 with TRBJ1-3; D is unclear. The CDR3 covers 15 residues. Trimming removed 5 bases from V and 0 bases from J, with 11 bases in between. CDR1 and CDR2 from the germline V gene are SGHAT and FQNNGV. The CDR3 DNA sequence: TGTGCCAGCAGCATGACCAGGATCTCTGGAAACACCATATATTTT. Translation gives CASSMTRISGNTIYF.

CDR3 in DNA: TGCGCCAGCAGTTTTGGACTAGCGGGAGTATCAGATACGCAGTATTTT. Residues: CASSFGLAGVSDTQYF. The chain uses TRBV10-2 and TRBJ2-3, with 13 bases lining up with TRBD2. Germline V gene data show CDR1 as WSHSY and CDR2 as SAAADI. This CDR3 is built from 16 residues. V was pared by 5 bases and J by 4 bases, with 6 bases of the junction left unmatched.